One sample yielded the 24 T cell receptor beta chains listed below, sequenced in a study of graft-versus-host responses after intestinal transplantation. The data were produced by immunoSEQ multiplex PCR, yet TCRdb's version contains in-frame clones alone and is incomplete. In the table there are 75,000 to 100,000 clones, approximately 92% of which are singletons. For these TCRs, the target antigens are not known. Specimen: unstimulated CD8+ T cells sorted from spleen or lymph node cells, collected before intestinal transplant. Source of these receptors: a human donor who received an intestinal transplant.

CDR3 loop: CASSQDDGSSYEQYF. The DNA of the CDR3 is TGTGCCAGCAGCCAAGACGACGGGTCCTCCTACGAGCAGTACTTC. The genes are TRBV4-2 and TRBJ2-7, with D unresolved. The germline gives CDR1 LGHNA, CDR2 YNFKEQ. The ends were cut back, 0 bases at V and 0 bases at J, with 9 bases in the middle. The CDR3 totals 15 residues.

This clone has just one count. The chain employs TRBV21-1 and TRBJ2-4; the table gives TRBD1 as D, unverified against the DNA. TRBV21-1 is a listed pseudogene. The CDR3 runs to 16 residues. CDR3 bases: TGTGCCAGCAGCAAAGTGGGGGCGAAGGCCAAAAACATTCAGTACTTC. Translation: CASSKVGAKAKNIQYF.

The chain recombines TRBV7-8 with TRBJ1-2, with a weak D call TRBD1 (6 bases). Germline V CDR1 and CDR2: SGHVS, FQNEAQ. This CDR3 is built from 13 residues. V was pared by 4 bases and J by 7 bases, with 13 bases between. This CDR3 reads CASSSNTGTGYTF. The CDR3 coding sequence is TGTGCCAGCAGCTCCAACACAGGGACTGGCTACACCTTC.

This clone came up a few times. The gene calls are TRBV6-5 and TRBJ1-6, with D perhaps TRBD1 (5 bases). The germline V gene has CDR1 MNHEY and CDR2 SVGAGI. The CDR3 has 13 residues. The V gene lost 6 bases and the J gene lost 11 bases, with 14 bases spanning the gap. The CDR3 nucleotides are TGTGCCAGCAGACCCCACCCGGGGGCACCCCTCCACTTT. Encoded protein: CASRPHPGAPLHF.

This clone appeared a few times. V usage is TRBV19 and J usage is TRBJ1-5; D unclear. Trimming removed 8 bases from V and 6 bases from J, with 11 bases in between. The CDR3 sequence is 12 residues long. CDR1 and CDR2 from the germline V gene are LNHDA and SQIVND (reference sequence). CDR3 protein: CASREGGQPQHF. The DNA for the CDR3 is TGTGCCAGTCGGGAAGGCGGTCAGCCCCAGCATTTT.

The V call is TRBV19, the J call TRBJ2-1; maybe TRBD2 (6 bases). The CDR3 covers 15 residues. Germline V gene data show CDR1 as LNHDA and CDR2 as SQIVND (reference sequence). Trimming took 3 bases from V and 1 from J, leaving 10 bases between them. The CDR3 sequence is CASSIGGGSYNEQFF. As DNA, the CDR3 is TGTGCCAGTAGTATTGGGGGAGGATCCTACAATGAGCAGTTCTTC.

The chain has TRBV27 and TRBJ2-7; a possible D gene is TRBD2 (6 bases). CDR1 is MNHEY and CDR2 is SMNVEV in the germline V gene (reference sequence). CDR3 size: 14 residues. Trimming removed 5 bases from V and 3 bases from J, with 14 bases in between. CDR3 amino acids: CASSTWDSYYEQYF. The DNA of the CDR3 is TGTGCCAGCAGTACATGGGACTCATACTACGAGCAGTACTTC.

This clone was detected only a few times. This rearrangement joins TRBV19 to TRBJ2-1; possibly TRBD1 for D (5 bases). The V gene lost 9 bases and the J gene lost 8 bases, with 11 bases spanning the gap. The CDR3 sequence is 11 residues long. CDR1 LNHDA and CDR2 SQIVND come from the germline V gene (reference sequence). The CDR3 nucleotides are TGTGCCAGCCAGGGTACCGATGAGCAGTTCTTC. It yields the protein CASQGTDEQFF.

The chain links TRBV4-2 to TRBJ1-2; the match to TRBD1 covers 8 bases. With V trimmed by 3 bases and J by 3 bases, 9 bases remained unmatched. Germline values: CDR1 LGHNA, CDR2 YNFKEQ. The CDR3 consists of 16 residues. This CDR3 is CASSQEPGQVYYGYTF. The CDR3 DNA reads as TGTGCCAGCAGCCAGGAACCGGGACAGGTATACTATGGCTACACCTTC.

The chain uses TRBV4-1 and TRBJ2-7, with a weak D call TRBD1 (6 bases). V was pared by 3 bases and J by 0 bases, with 15 bases between. Germline CDR1 is MGHRA and CDR2 is YSYEKL. The CDR3 length is 16 residues. CDR3 bases: TGCGCCAGCAGCCACGGGCGGGTGGACAGCTCCTACGAGCAGTACTTC. Protein: CASSHGRVDSSYEQYF.

The rearrangement uses TRBV4-1 and TRBJ2-3; 7 nucleotides match TRBD1. Trimming took 2 bases from V and 5 from J; bases not matched to a gene: 10. CDR1 is MGHRA, CDR2 YSYEKL, per germline. The CDR3 extends over 16 amino acids. CDR3 sequence reads: CASSQKGQPGVDTQYF. The CDR3 DNA follows: TGCGCCAGCAGCCAAAAGGGACAGCCCGGGGTAGATACGCAGTATTTT.

The chain uses TRBV13 and TRBJ2-3; TRBD2 is a possible D gene (5 bases). CDR3 length: 14 residues. Germline CDR1 is PRHDT and CDR2 is FYEKMQ (reference sequence). V was cut by 5 bases and J by 1 base, with 10 bases left in between. The DNA for the CDR3 is TGTGCCAGCAGCCCTGGGAGACGCACAGATACGCAGTATTTT. Translation gives CASSPGRRTDTQYF.

This clone was counted once. V usage is TRBV19 and J usage is TRBJ2-1, with 7 nucleotides matching TRBD2. V lost 7 bases to trimming and J lost 5 bases; unmatched junction nucleotides: 2. Looked up from germline, CDR1 is LNHDA and CDR2 is SQIVND (reference sequence). CDR3 length: 12 amino acids. CDR3 in amino acids: CASTGGDNEQFF. The CDR3 coding sequence is TGTGCCAGTACTGGGGGGGACAATGAGCAGTTCTTC.

This chain uses TRBV7-8 with TRBJ2-5, with TRBD1 identical over 9 bases. J was trimmed by 3 bases and V by 5 bases; bases with no gene match: 4. CDR1 and CDR2 from the germline V gene are SGHVS and FQNEAQ. This CDR3 is 14 amino acids long. CDR3 in amino acids: CASSTRTGEETQYF. The CDR3 coding sequence is TGTGCCAGCAGCACCCGGACAGGGGAAGAGACCCAGTACTTC.

The count of this clone is one. This chain joins TRBV5-6 and TRBJ1-1; D unresolved. This CDR3 contains 13 residues. From germline, CDR1 is SGHDT and CDR2 YYEEEE. Trimming left V 2 bases short and J 7 bases short, with 12 bases between. CDR3 nucleotide sequence: TGTGCCAGCAGCTTCGGACCCGAGGGTGAAGCTTTCTTT. It specifies CASSFGPEGEAFF.

The chain uses TRBV7-6 and TRBJ2-3, with 7 bases aligning to TRBD2. The CDR3 length is 13 residues. Germline values: CDR1 SGHVS, CDR2 FNYEAQ. Trimming at V came to 8 bases and at J to 2 bases, leaving 4 bases not matched to a gene. Here the CDR3 reads CASGWDYTDTQYF. CDR3 in DNA: TGTGCCAGCGGTTGGGACTACACAGATACGCAGTATTTT.

V gene TRBV19 combines with J gene TRBJ2-5, with D perhaps TRBD1 (5 bases). CDR3 length: 13 amino acids. Germline CDR1 and CDR2: LNHDA and SQIVND (reference sequence). V gave up 4 bases and J gave up 5 bases, with 11 bases separating them. CDR3 in DNA: TGTGCCAGTAGTAGAGGACACCTCGAGACCCAGTACTTC. Translated: CASSRGHLETQYF.

This chain connects TRBV6-5 to TRBJ2-5, with D perhaps matching TRBD2 (6 bases). V was clipped by 5 bases and J by 5 bases, with 18 bases between them. Germline V gene sequence: CDR1 MNHEY, CDR2 SVGAGI. The CDR3 runs to 15 residues. The CDR3 is CASSPPGVAGETQYF. The DNA of the CDR3 is TGTGCCAGCAGTCCACCGGGGGTCGCCGGGGAGACCCAGTACTTC.

This sequence joins TRBV29-1 and TRBJ1-1, with D uncertain. CDR3 size: 12 residues. The V gene's germline CDR1 is SQVTM and CDR2 ANQGSEA. Trimming shortened V by 7 bases and J by 0 bases, and 9 bases separated the two germline ends. Here the CDR3 DNA reads TGCAGCGGTGAGGCTGTGAACACTGAAGCTTTCTTT. Translated, it gives CSGEAVNTEAFF.

The genes are TRBV28 and TRBJ2-1; 11 bases map to TRBD2. The germline V gene encodes CDR1 MDHEN and CDR2 SYDVKM. The CDR3 runs 16 residues. V was clipped by 5 bases and J by 4 bases; unmatched bases: 7. CDR3: CASSPRLAGSYNEQFF. The CDR3 DNA follows: TGTGCCAGCAGTCCTAGACTAGCGGGGTCATACAATGAGCAGTTCTTC.

CDR3 bases: TGTGCCTGGAGTGCGGGCTGGGGGGAATACAATGAGCAGTTCTTC. Protein sequence: CAWSAGWGEYNEQFF. The rearrangement links TRBV30 to TRBJ2-1, with a tentative D call TRBD2 (6 bases). V was cut by 1 base and J by 4 bases, with 14 bases left in between. Germline V gene sequence: CDR1 GTSNPN, CDR2 SVGIG (reference sequence). The CDR3 has 15 amino acids. The variable domain in full, completed from reference TRBV30 and TRBJ2-1, reads SQTIHQWPATLVQPVGSPLSLECTVEGTSNPNLYWYRQAAGRGLQLLFYSVGIGQISSEVPQNLSASRPQDRQFILSSKKLLLSDSGFYLCAWSAGWGEYNEQFFGPGTRLTVL.

The gene calls are TRBV7-9 and TRBJ1-1; D remains ambiguous. Germline V gives CDR1 SEHNR, CDR2 FQNEAQ (reference sequence). The CDR3 spans 16 residues. With 0 bases removed from V and 1 base from J, the gap between germline ends came to 12 bases. CDR3 nucleotide sequence: TGTGCCAGCAGCTTAGCGCAGTCCCAGGCGAACACTGAAGCTTTCTTT. It is translated as CASSLAQSQANTEAFF. Combining the CDR3 with reference TRBV7-9 and TRBJ1-1 gives the whole variable domain DTGVSQNPRHKITKRGQNVTFRCDPISEHNRLYWYRQTLGQGPEFLTYFQNEAQLEKSRLLSDRFSAERPKGSFSTLEIQRTEQGDSAMYLCASSLAQSQANTEAFFGQGTRLTVV.

The CDR3 sequence is CASSLGAGGPDTQYF. Written as DNA, the CDR3 is TGTGCCAGCAGTTTAGGGGCAGGCGGTCCAGATACGCAGTATTTT. This chain joins TRBV27 and TRBJ2-3; perhaps TRBD1 as D (5 bases). Trimming stripped 2 bases from V and 4 bases from J, with 13 bases between. Per germline, CDR1 MNHEY and CDR2 SMNVEV (reference sequence). This CDR3 contains 15 residues.

This sequence joins TRBV7-9 and TRBJ1-1, with D unresolved. The germline V and J ends were trimmed by 6 bases and 0 bases, with 11 bases remaining between them. The CDR3 consists of 14 residues. Per the germline V gene, CDR1 is SEHNR and CDR2 is FQNEAQ (reference sequence). CDR3 sequence: CASRAQALNTEAFF. The CDR3, as DNA: TGTGCCAGCAGGGCCCAGGCCTTGAACACTGAAGCTTTCTTT. The full variable domain, its missing parts supplied by reference TRBV7-9 and TRBJ1-1, is DTGVSQNPRHKITKRGQNVTFRCDPISEHNRLYWYRQTLGQGPEFLTYFQNEAQLEKSRLLSDRFSAERPKGSFSTLEIQRTEQGDSAMYLCASRAQALNTEAFFGQGTRLTVV.